These 29 T cell receptor beta chains were all obtained from the same sample, sequenced in a study of blood T cell repertoires in COVID-19. Data came from immunoSEQ multiplex PCR; TCRdb stores just in-frame clones and leaves some out. The table has tens of thousands of clones, approximately 86% seen once. Material: peripheral blood. These receptors were taken from a male donor with acute or convalescent COVID-19.

The chain combines TRBV7-9 with TRBJ2-5; 11 bases fit TRBD2. The germline gives CDR1 SEHNR, CDR2 FQNEAQ (reference sequence). CDR3 size: 15 residues. With 2 bases clipped from V and 3 bases from J, the junction kept 2 bases outside the gene matches. The CDR3 loop reads CASSLLAGGKETQYF. As DNA, the CDR3 is TGTGCCAGCAGCTTACTAGCGGGGGGTAAAGAGACCCAGTACTTC.

The chain has TRBV3-1 (or the pseudogene TRBV3-2) and TRBJ2-1; possibly TRBD2 for D (5 bases). In germline, CDR1 is LGHDT, CDR2 YNNKEL (reference sequence). V dropped 1 base and J dropped 8 bases, with 15 bases sitting between them. The CDR3 length is 15 residues. CDR3 nucleotides: TGTGCCAGCAGCCAAGGGTCGGGGTGGAACGATGAGCAGTTCTTC. Translating it yields CASSQGSGWNDEQFF.

V gene TRBV24-1 combines with J gene TRBJ2-1, with TRBD2 matching over 10 bases. The CDR3 extends over 17 amino acids. From germline, CDR1 is KGHDR and CDR2 SFDVKD. The junction had 8 bases not matched to a gene; V was cut back by 0 bases and J by 7 bases. This CDR3 is CATSDLDLVAGGNEQFF. The CDR3 DNA is TGTGCCACCAGTGATTTGGACTTAGTAGCGGGGGGAAATGAGCAGTTCTTC.

The J gene is TRBJ1-5, the V gene TRBV19; 8 nucleotides align to TRBD1. CDR1 and CDR2 (germline): LNHDA, SQIVND (reference sequence). V shed 8 bases and J 5 bases; nucleotides not matched to a gene: 8. This CDR3 contains 14 residues. CDR3 amino acids: CASGGQVRYQPQHF. CDR3 in DNA: TGTGCCAGTGGGGGACAGGTTCGATATCAGCCCCAGCATTTT.

The chain joins TRBV30 to TRBJ2-3; TRBD2 might be the D (5 bases). The CDR3 sequence is 13 residues long. Germline V lookup: CDR1 GTSNPN, CDR2 SVGIG (reference sequence). Trimming removed 0 bases from V and 11 bases from J, with 15 bases in between. Here the CDR3 reads CAWSVPGPRVQYF. CDR3 in DNA: TGTGCCTGGAGTGTTCCGGGCCCGAGGGTGCAGTATTTT.

This clone has just a few counts. The chain couples TRBV7-2 to TRBJ2-2, with 8 bases that match TRBD1. With 4 bases clipped from V and 6 bases from J, the junction kept 7 bases outside the gene matches. The germline CDR1 and CDR2 sequences are SGHTA and FQGNSA. CDR3 length: 15 amino acids. As DNA, the CDR3 is TGTGCCAGCAGCTATGGGACAGGAGCGGCCGGGGAGCTGTTTTTT. The encoded protein is CASSYGTGAAGELFF.

This clone was observed a few times. The chain employs TRBV2 and TRBJ1-5; the D gene is possibly TRBD1 (5 bases). CDR3 length: 16 amino acids. Trimming pared 4 bases from V and 2 bases from J, leaving 15 bases between. The germline V gene has CDR1 SNHLY and CDR2 FYNNEI. As DNA, the CDR3 is TGTGCCAGCAGTGGCCTGGACACTTTCGGCAATCAGCCCCAGCATTTT. Amino acid sequence: CASSGLDTFGNQPQHF.

This chain uses TRBV4-2 with TRBJ2-7, with 12 bases fitting TRBD2. Trimming took 0 bases from V and 9 from J; bases not matched to a gene: 6. CDR1 and CDR2 (germline): LGHNA, YNFKEQ. The CDR3 runs 15 residues. The DNA of the CDR3 is TGTGCCAGCAGCCAAGATTGGACTAGCGGGGTTAGGCAGTACTTC. It codes for CASSQDWTSGVRQYF.

This chain links TRBV3-1 (or the pseudogene TRBV3-2) with TRBJ2-7, with 7 nucleotides matching TRBD1. The CDR3 has 15 residues. Unmatched junction bases numbered 7, after V lost 2 bases and J lost 3 bases. Germline CDR1 and CDR2: LGHDT and YNNKEL (reference sequence). The CDR3 DNA follows: TGTGCCAGCAGCCAACCGGGGACAGCATTCTACGAGCAGTACTTC. The encoded protein is CASSQPGTAFYEQYF.

This chain joins TRBV5-1 and TRBJ1-2; TRBD1 matches 9 bases. Germline V gene lookup returns CDR1 SGHRS and CDR2 YFSETQ. The J segment lost 5 bases and the V segment lost 5 bases, leaving 4 bases of the junction unmatched. This CDR3 spans 13 amino acids. The CDR3 nucleotides are TGCGCCAGCAGGATGGACAGGGGATATGGCTACACCTTC. Its protein is CASRMDRGYGYTF.

The chain couples TRBV6-2 or TRBV6-3 to TRBJ2-5; tentative D call: TRBD2 (6 bases). The CDR3 sequence is 13 residues long. Germline CDR1 and CDR2: MNHEY and SVGEGT. The V and J ends lost 6 bases and 10 bases respectively, with 18 bases between them. CDR3: CASSVTRAADQYF. The CDR3 nucleotides read TGTGCCAGCAGCGTGACTAGAGCGGCCGACCAGTACTTC.

The chain recombines TRBV5-5 with TRBJ2-7; D is possibly TRBD1 (6 bases). Per the germline V gene, CDR1 is SGHKS and CDR2 is YYEKEE (reference sequence). The CDR3 consists of 14 residues. Deletions cut 0 bases from V and 3 bases from J, with 10 bases between. As DNA, the CDR3 is TGTGCCAGCAGCTTGGTGGACAGAAACTACGAGCAGTACTTC. Its translation is CASSLVDRNYEQYF.

The rearrangement links TRBV5-4 to TRBJ2-3; 9 positions match TRBD2. Germline loops: CDR1 SGHNT, CDR2 YYREEE (reference sequence). The CDR3 covers 13 residues. J gave up 6 bases and V 6 bases, and 5 bases lay outside the gene matches. The CDR3 bases are TGTGCCAGCACCGCTAGCGGGGCGGATACGCAGTATTTT. It specifies CASTASGADTQYF.

This chain joins TRBV7-9 and TRBJ1-4; D might be TRBD1 (6 bases). Germline assignment: CDR1 SEHNR and CDR2 FQNEAQ (reference sequence). The V and J ends lost 4 bases and 8 bases respectively, with 17 bases between them. CDR3 length: 15 residues. This chain's CDR3 is CASSSGRGSLEKLFF. Here the CDR3 DNA reads TGTGCCAGCAGCTCAGGCAGGGGCTCATTGGAAAAACTGTTTTTT. The full variable domain, in which reference TRBV7-9 and TRBJ1-4 provide the parts outside the CDR3, is DTGVSQNPRHKITKRGQNVTFRCDPISEHNRLYWYRQTLGQGPEFLTYFQNEAQLEKSRLLSDRFSAERPKGSFSTLEIQRTEQGDSAMYLCASSSGRGSLEKLFFGSGTQLSVL.

The chain uses TRBV24-1 and TRBJ2-1, with D hard to call. Per the germline V gene, CDR1 is KGHDR and CDR2 is SFDVKD. The CDR3 extends over 17 amino acids. With 4 bases removed from V and 7 bases from J, the gap between germline ends came to 22 bases. The CDR3 protein is CATSDPKAFDGGNEQFF. CDR3 DNA: TGTGCCACCAGTGACCCGAAGGCGTTTGACGGCGGAAATGAGCAGTTCTTC.

The CDR3 protein is CASSADREGTGYTF. As DNA, the CDR3 is TGTGCCAGCAGTGCGGACAGGGAAGGTACTGGCTACACCTTC. The chain recombines TRBV2 with TRBJ1-2, with TRBD1 matching 8 bases. The trim removed 4 bases at V and 7 bases at J, leaving 8 bases unmatched. This CDR3 is built from 14 residues. Germline-derived CDR1 and CDR2 are SNHLY and FYNNEI.

CDR3 in DNA: TGTGCCAGCAGCGCCGGGGTTAGCAATCAGCCCCAGCATTTT. This encodes CASSAGVSNQPQHF. This rearrangement joins TRBV5-6 to TRBJ1-5; no firm D call. Germline values: CDR1 SGHDT, CDR2 YYEEEE. The V end lost 4 bases, the J end lost 0 bases, and 8 bases lay between the germline ends. The CDR3 runs 14 residues.

V and J are TRBV5-1 and TRBJ2-5, with 8 bases identical to TRBD1. Germline loops: CDR1 SGHRS, CDR2 YFSETQ. This CDR3 is built from 15 residues. V trimming: 4 bases; J trimming: 6 bases; junction bases outside the gene matches: 11. The CDR3 bases are TGCGCCAGCAGCCTGACCGGGACAGGTGAGAAGACCCAGTACTTC. It is translated as CASSLTGTGEKTQYF.

J is TRBJ2-5 and V is TRBV5-1; 12 nucleotides match TRBD2. The CDR3 is 15 residues long. CDR1 is SGHRS and CDR2 is YFSETQ in the germline V gene. V gave up 0 bases and J gave up 5 bases; unmatched junction bases: 2. This CDR3 is CASSLGTSGVETQYF. CDR3 sequence (DNA): TGCGCCAGCAGCTTGGGGACTAGCGGGGTTGAGACCCAGTACTTC.

The V gene is TRBV4-1, the J gene TRBJ2-7; 8 bases fit TRBD1. J lost 0 bases, V lost 0 bases, and 22 bases had no gene match. The CDR3 covers 22 residues. Germline V gene lookup returns CDR1 MGHRA and CDR2 YSYEKL. The CDR3: CASSQEFQGEGTGPPSSYEQYF. The CDR3 DNA is TGCGCCAGCAGCCAAGAATTTCAGGGAGAGGGGACAGGTCCCCCAAGCTCCTACGAGCAGTACTTC.

In its sample, this clone was seen a few times. The chain has TRBV5-1 and TRBJ1-1; possibly TRBD1 for D (6 bases). Germline assignment: CDR1 SGHRS and CDR2 YFSETQ. This CDR3 has 15 residues. V gave up 1 base and J gave up 5 bases, with 15 bases separating them. The CDR3 nucleotides read TGCGCCAGCAGCTTGTCCCAGGGGCGGGGGACTGAAGCTTTCTTT. The encoded protein is CASSLSQGRGTEAFF.

V and J are TRBV3-1 (or the pseudogene TRBV3-2) and TRBJ2-1, with 9 nucleotides matching TRBD2. This CDR3 spans 16 amino acids. Germline trimming cut 3 bases from V and 7 bases from J; bases unmatched to any gene: 10. Per germline, CDR1 LGHDT and CDR2 YNNKEL (reference sequence). The CDR3 DNA reads as TGTGCCAGCAGCCATGGAGCGGGGGGCCCCTTAAATGAGCAGTTCTTC. This translates into CASSHGAGGPLNEQFF.

This clone was counted only a few times. Other DNA sequences in this specimen translate into the identical CDR3. In DNA form, the CDR3 reads TGTGCCAGTAGTATAGTTGACAGGGGGCGTTACAATGAGCAGTTCTTC. Its protein is CASSIVDRGRYNEQFF. The V gene is TRBV19, the J gene TRBJ2-1, with 10 nucleotides matching TRBD1. The CDR3 covers 16 residues. Per the germline V gene, CDR1 is LNHDA and CDR2 is SQIVND (reference sequence). The V segment lost 1 base and the J segment 4 bases; nucleotides outside the gene matches: 4.

This clone was seen once. CDR3 bases: TGTGAAGAGATGGGGGACAGGGGGCACCCCTACGAGCAGTACTTC. Amino acid sequence: CEEMGDRGHPYEQYF. This chain uses TRBV21-1 with TRBJ2-7; TRBD1 was called by the table and not checked on the DNA. TRBV21-1 has pseudogene status. The CDR3 loop spans 15 amino acids.

This rearrangement joins TRBV18 to TRBJ1-1; 9 nucleotides align to TRBD1. Losses at the gene ends were 4 bases for V and 10 bases for J; bases not matched to a gene: 4. Germline V lookup: CDR1 KGHSH, CDR2 LQKENI. The CDR3 totals 12 residues. The CDR3 DNA is TGTGCCAGCTCACTGGACAGGGGTCGAGCTTTCTTT. As protein: CASSLDRGRAFF.

This chain links TRBV25-1 with TRBJ1-6, with no clear D. The CDR3 totals 13 residues. In germline, CDR1 is MGHDK, CDR2 SYGVNS. Trimming took 8 bases from V and 1 from J, leaving 6 bases between them. The CDR3 nucleotides read TGTGCCAGCGGGGAGTCCTATAATTCACCCCTCCACTTT. Encoded protein: CASGESYNSPLHF.

The chain has TRBV11-3 and TRBJ2-7; no clear D gene. V was cut by 2 bases and J by 5 bases, with 10 bases left in between. Germline CDR1 reads SGHNT; CDR2 reads YENEEA. This CDR3 comprises 13 residues. Here the CDR3 DNA reads TGTGCCAGCAGCTTATCGGTACGCAACGAGCAGTACTTC. The encoded protein is CASSLSVRNEQYF.

A few counts support this clone. The chain joins TRBV7-9 to TRBJ1-5, with 12 bases fitting TRBD1. V shed 8 bases, J shed 6 bases, and the junction held 11 bases outside the gene matches. The CDR3 runs to 16 residues. Germline V gene sequence: CDR1 SEHNR, CDR2 FQNEAQ (reference sequence). As DNA, the CDR3 is TGTGCCAGCGCACGCGCCGGGACAGGGGGCGGTCAGCCCCAGCATTTT. Protein product: CASARAGTGGGQPQHF.

The CDR3 loop is CASSLSSYEQYF. As DNA, the CDR3 is TGTGCCAGCAGCCTCAGCTCCTACGAGCAGTACTTC. The chain couples TRBV13 to TRBJ2-7, with no clear D. Germline assignment: CDR1 PRHDT and CDR2 FYEKMQ (reference sequence). V was pared by 5 bases and J by 0 bases, with 5 bases between. The CDR3 has 12 amino acids.